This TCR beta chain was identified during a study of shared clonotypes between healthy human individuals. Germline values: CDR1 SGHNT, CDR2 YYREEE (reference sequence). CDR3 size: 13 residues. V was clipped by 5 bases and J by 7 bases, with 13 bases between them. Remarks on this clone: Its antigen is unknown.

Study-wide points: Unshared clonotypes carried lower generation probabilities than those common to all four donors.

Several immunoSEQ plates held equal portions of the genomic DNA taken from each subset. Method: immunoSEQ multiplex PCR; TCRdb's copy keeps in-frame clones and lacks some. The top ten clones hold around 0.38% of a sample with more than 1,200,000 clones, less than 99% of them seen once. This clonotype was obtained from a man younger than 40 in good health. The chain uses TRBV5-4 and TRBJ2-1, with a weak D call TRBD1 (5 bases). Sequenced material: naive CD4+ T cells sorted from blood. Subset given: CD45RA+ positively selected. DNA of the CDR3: TGTGCCAGCAGGGGGCCGGAACGGAATGAGCAGTTCTTC. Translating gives CASRGPERNEQFF.